This T cell receptor (beta chain) was obtained from a study of T cells in Graves' hyperthyroidism and ophthalmopathy. Regarding the study as a whole: Prediction of ophthalmopathy progression came a median 6.5 months pre-onset. Blood also showed most of the thyroid clonotypes that were expanded above 0.001.

Across 18 months, stable Graves' hyperthyroidism was marked by no progression to ophthalmopathy. Hyperthyroidism, newly diagnosed and lasting under 2 months, affected patients aged 18 to 65. With 6 bases removed from V and 1 base from J, the gap between germline ends came to 10 bases. Germline V gene lookup returns CDR1 SGHRS and CDR2 YFSETQ. The CDR3 extends over 14 amino acids. Amplified regions were TCR beta CDR3 sequences from RNA transcripts. The primer set for the first-round RT-PCR of the TCR CDR3 was HTBI. TCRdb redid the calling of the multiplex PCR reads with MiXCR, one entry per CDR3 protein. The top ten clones hold nearly 8.5% of a sample with hundreds of thousands of distinct CDR3 sequences, under 60% of them seen once. Details on this clonotype: Its antigen is unidentified.

The sample comprised peripheral blood or thyroid tissue (not recorded which). This TCR was recovered from a woman younger than 30 with Graves' hyperthyroidism. The chain joins TRBV5-1 to TRBJ2-2; D is ambiguous. The CDR3 sequence: CASTHTWNTGELFF. The CDR3 nucleotides read TGCGCCAGCACCCACACTTGGAACACCGGGGAGCTGTTTTTT.